This T cell receptor beta chain was found in a study of CD8 T cells in ankylosing spondylitis. Trimming left V 4 bases short and J 4 bases short, with 15 bases between. CDR1 and CDR2 (germline): SGHRS, YFSETQ. The CDR3 consists of 14 residues. Library preparation for TCR beta used quantitative 5'-RACE with molecular barcodes. TCRdb reprocessed the 5' RACE reads via MiXCR and lists one record per CDR3 protein. This sample has about 230,000 distinct CDR3 sequences, with 7% to 10% found just once. Comments on this clonotype: This sequence may be a read error, since a much larger clone differs from it by one base. A read error is likely, as this CDR3 ends without the conserved phenylalanine or tryptophan.

Sequencing was done on a sample of blood, either unsorted or a sorted T cell fraction (not recorded which). This receptor was identified in a female donor with ankylosing spondylitis or in good health (not recorded which). The rearrangement joins TRBV5-1 to TRBJ2-7; D unclear. The DNA for the CDR3 is TGCGCCAGCAGCCCGGACCCTACTACATACGAGCAGTACCTC. Amino acid sequence: CASSPDPTTYEQYL.